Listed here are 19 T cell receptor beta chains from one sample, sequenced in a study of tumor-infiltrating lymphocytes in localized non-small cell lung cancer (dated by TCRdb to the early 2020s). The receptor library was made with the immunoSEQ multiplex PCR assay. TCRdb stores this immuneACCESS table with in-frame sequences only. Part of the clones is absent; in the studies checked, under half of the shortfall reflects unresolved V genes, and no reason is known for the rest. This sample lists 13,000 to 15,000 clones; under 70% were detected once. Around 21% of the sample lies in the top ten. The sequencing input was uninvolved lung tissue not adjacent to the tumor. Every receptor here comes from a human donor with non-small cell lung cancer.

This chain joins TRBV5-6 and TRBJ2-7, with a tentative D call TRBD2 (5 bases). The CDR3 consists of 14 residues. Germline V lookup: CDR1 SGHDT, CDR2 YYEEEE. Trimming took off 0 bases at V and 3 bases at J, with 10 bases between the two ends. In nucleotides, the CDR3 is TGTGCCAGCAGCTTGGCGGGGAGAGGCTACGAGCAGTACTTC. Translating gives CASSLAGRGYEQYF.

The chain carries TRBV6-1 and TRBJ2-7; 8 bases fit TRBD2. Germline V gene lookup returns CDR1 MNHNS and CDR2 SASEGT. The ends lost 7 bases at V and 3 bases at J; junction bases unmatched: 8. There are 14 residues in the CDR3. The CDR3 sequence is CASTAGTSYYEQYF. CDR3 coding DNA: TGTGCCAGCACCGCCGGGACTAGTTACTACGAGCAGTACTTC.

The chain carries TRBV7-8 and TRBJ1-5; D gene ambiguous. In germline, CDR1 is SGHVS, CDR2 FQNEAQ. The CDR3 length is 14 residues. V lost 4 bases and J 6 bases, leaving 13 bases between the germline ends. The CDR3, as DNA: TGTGCCAGCAGCTCACGAGGAAGCGGTCAGCCCCAGCATTTT. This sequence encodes CASSSRGSGQPQHF. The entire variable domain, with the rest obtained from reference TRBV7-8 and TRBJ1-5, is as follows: GAGVSQSPRYKVAKRGQDVALRCDPISGHVSLFWYQQALGQGPEFLTYFQNEAQLDKSGLPSDRFFAERPEGSVSTLKIQRTQQEDSAVYLCASSSRGSGQPQHFGDGTRLSIL.

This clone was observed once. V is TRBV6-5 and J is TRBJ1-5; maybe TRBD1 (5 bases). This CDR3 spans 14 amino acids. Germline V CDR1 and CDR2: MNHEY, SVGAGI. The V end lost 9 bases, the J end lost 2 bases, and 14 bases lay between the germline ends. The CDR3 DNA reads TGTGCCAGTCGGGGCTATAGTGGCAATCAGCCCCAGCATTTT. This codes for CASRGYSGNQPQHF.

DNA for the CDR3: TGTGCCTGGAGTGTAGGCAGGGGAGCCACTGAAGCTTTCTTT. Its protein product is CAWSVGRGATEAFF. The J gene is TRBJ1-1, the V gene TRBV30, with a possible D match to TRBD1 (6 bases). Germline V gives CDR1 GTSNPN, CDR2 SVGIG (reference sequence). The CDR3 consists of 14 residues. Trimming cost V 0 bases and J 4 bases, with 12 bases left between them.

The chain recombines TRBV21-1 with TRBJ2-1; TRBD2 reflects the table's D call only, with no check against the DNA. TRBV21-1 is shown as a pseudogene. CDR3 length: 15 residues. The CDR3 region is CASSKARGGEAEQFF. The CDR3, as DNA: TGTGCCAGCAGCAAAGCTAGGGGGGGGGAAGCTGAGCAGTTCTTC.

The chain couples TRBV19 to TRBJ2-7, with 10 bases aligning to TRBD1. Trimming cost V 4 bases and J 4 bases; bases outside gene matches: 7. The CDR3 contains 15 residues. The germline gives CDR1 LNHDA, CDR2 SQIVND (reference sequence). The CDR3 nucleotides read TGTGCCAGTAGTAAGCCGGGGACAGGGGATTACGAGCAGTACTTC. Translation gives CASSKPGTGDYEQYF.

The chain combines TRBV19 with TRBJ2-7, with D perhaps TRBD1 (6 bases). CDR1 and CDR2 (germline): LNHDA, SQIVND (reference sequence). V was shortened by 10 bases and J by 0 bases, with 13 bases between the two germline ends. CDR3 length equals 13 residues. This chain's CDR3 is CATSGQSSYEQYF. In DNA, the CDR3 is TGTGCCACCTCAGGACAGAGCTCCTACGAGCAGTACTTC.

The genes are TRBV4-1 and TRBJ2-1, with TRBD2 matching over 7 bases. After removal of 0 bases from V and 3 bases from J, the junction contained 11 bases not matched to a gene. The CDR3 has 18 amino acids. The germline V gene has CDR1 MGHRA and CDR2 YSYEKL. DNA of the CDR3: TGCGCCAGCAGCCAAGAGGCGGGAGCGAGTACCTTCTACAATGAGCAGTTCTTC. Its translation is CASSQEAGASTFYNEQFF.

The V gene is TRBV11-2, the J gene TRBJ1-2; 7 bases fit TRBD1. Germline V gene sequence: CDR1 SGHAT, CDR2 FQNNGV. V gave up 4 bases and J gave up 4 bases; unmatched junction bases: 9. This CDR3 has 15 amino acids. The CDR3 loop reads CASSSQGQSIYGYTF. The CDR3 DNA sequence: TGTGCCAGCAGCTCCCAGGGACAGTCGATCTATGGCTACACCTTC.

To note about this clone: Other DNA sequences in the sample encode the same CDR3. The DNA for the CDR3 is TGTGCCAGCAGCTTGGGGCAGGAGACCCAGTACTTC. It codes for CASSLGQETQYF. V gene TRBV5-4 combines with J gene TRBJ2-5, with D hard to call. V gave up 0 bases and J gave up 5 bases, with 5 bases separating them. The CDR3 extends over 12 amino acids. The germline V gene has CDR1 SGHNT and CDR2 YYREEE (reference sequence). The whole variable domain, remainder taken from reference TRBV5-4 and TRBJ2-5, is ETGVTQSPTHLIKTRGQQVTLRCSSQSGHNTVSWYQQALGQGPQFIFQYYREEENGRGNFPPRFSGLQFPNYSSELNVNALELDDSALYLCASSLGQETQYFGPGTRLLVL.

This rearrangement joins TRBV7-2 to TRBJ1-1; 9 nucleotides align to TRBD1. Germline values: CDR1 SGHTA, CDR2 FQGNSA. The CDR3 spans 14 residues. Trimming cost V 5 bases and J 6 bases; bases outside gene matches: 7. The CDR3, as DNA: TGTGCCAGCAGCCTACAGGGGGCCACTCCTGAAGCTTTCTTT. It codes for CASSLQGATPEAFF.

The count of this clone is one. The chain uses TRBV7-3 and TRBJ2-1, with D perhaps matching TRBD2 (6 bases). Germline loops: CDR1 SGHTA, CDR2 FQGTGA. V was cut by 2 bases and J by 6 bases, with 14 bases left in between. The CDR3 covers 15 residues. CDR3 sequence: CASSLGPGLFNEQFF. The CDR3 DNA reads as TGTGCCAGCAGCTTAGGCCCGGGACTCTTCAATGAGCAGTTCTTC.

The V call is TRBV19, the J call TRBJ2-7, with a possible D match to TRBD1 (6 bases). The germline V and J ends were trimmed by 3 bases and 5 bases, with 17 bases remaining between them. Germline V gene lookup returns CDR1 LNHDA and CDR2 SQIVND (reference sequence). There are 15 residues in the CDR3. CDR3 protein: CASSISGTKIHEQYF. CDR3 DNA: TGTGCCAGTAGTATCTCCGGGACAAAGATCCACGAGCAGTACTTC.

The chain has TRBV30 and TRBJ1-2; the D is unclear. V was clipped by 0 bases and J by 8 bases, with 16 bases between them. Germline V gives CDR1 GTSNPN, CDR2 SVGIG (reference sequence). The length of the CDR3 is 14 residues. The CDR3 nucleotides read TGTGCCTGGAGTGTGAGCACTGCCCTCGGGGGCTACACCTTC. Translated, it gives CAWSVSTALGGYTF.

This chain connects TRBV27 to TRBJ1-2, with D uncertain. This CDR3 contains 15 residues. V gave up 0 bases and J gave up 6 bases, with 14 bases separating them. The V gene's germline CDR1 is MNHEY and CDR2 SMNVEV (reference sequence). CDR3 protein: CASSLSPRQYDGYTF. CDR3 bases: TGTGCCAGCAGTTTATCCCCTCGGCAATACGATGGCTACACCTTC.

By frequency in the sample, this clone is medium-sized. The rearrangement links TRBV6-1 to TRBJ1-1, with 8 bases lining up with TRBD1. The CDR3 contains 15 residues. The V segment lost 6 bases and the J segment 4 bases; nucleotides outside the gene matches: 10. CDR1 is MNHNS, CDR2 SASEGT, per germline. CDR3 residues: CASRKETGEGTEAFF. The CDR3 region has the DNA TGTGCCAGCAGGAAAGAGACAGGGGAGGGCACTGAAGCTTTCTTT.

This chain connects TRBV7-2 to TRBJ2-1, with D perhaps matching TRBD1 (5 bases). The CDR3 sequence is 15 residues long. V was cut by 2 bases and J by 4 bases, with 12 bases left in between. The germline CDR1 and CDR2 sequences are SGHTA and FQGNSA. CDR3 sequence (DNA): TGTGCCAGCAGCTTAAGTCCGCAGGGATACAATGAGCAGTTCTTC. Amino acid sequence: CASSLSPQGYNEQFF. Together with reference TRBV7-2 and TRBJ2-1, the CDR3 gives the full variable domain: GAGVSQSPSNKVTEKGKDVELRCDPISGHTALYWYRQSLGQGLEFLIYFQGNSAPDKSGLPSDRFSAERTGGSVSTLTIQRTQQEDSAVYLCASSLSPQGYNEQFFGPGTRLTVL.

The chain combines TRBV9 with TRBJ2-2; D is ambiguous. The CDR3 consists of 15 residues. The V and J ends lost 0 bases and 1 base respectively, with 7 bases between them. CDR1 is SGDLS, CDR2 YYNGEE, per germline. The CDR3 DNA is TGTGCCAGCAGCGTAGACGGGCTGAACACCGGGGAGCTGTTTTTT. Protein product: CASSVDGLNTGELFF. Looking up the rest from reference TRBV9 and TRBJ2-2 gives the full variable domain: DSGVTQTPKHLITATGQRVTLRCSPRSGDLSVYWYQQSLDQGLQFLIQYYNGEERAKGNILERFSAQQFPDLHSELNLSSLELGDSALYFCASSVDGLNTGELFFGEGSRLTVL.